The 24 T cell receptor beta chains below come from one sample, sequenced in a study of blood T cells in healthy people across ages. The authors ran a second PCR of roughly 7 to 11 cycles using a sample-barcoded 5' primer and a J-beta primer mix. TCRdb re-analysed the 5' RACE reads in MiXCR, keeping a single row per CDR3 protein. The table includes 750,000 to 950,000 distinct CDR3 sequences, less than 70% detected once. Sample: blood. Every receptor here comes from a man older than 75 in good health.

V is TRBV20-1 and J is TRBJ2-1; D might be TRBD1 or TRBD2, each matching 5 bases. Germline V gene data show CDR1 as DFQATT and CDR2 as SNEGSKA (reference sequence). The CDR3 totals 13 residues. Trimming left V 5 bases short and J 10 bases short, with 18 bases between. The CDR3 loop is CSAPGRGAREQFF. The CDR3, as DNA: TGCAGTGCTCCGGGACGGGGAGCCCGCGAGCAGTTCTTC.

A single count supports this clonotype. The chain employs TRBV11-2 and TRBJ2-5, with D unclear. The better agreement between TRBJ2-7 and the DNA end casts doubt on the J call. The CDR3 spans 13 residues. Looked up from germline, CDR1 is SGHAT and CDR2 is FQNNGV. The CDR3 bases are TGTGCCAGCACCTCCATCGACTCCTACGAGCAGTACTTC. This codes for CASTSIDSYEQYF.

This clonotype was recorded a few times. The chain uses TRBV12-3 or TRBV12-4 and TRBJ2-6; D is possibly TRBD1 (5 bases). Trimming took 5 bases from V and 2 from J, leaving 19 bases between them. There are 18 residues in the CDR3. CDR3 nucleotides: TGTGCCAGCAGTCCAACGTTGGGGCCTCTAGCTGGGGCCAACGTCCTGACTTTC. It yields the protein CASSPTLGPLAGANVLTF.

The chain carries TRBV6-2 or TRBV6-3 and TRBJ2-1; tentative D call: TRBD2 (5 bases). Trimming took 6 bases from V and 6 from J, leaving 15 bases between them. The V gene's germline CDR1 is MNHEY and CDR2 SVGEGT. The CDR3 totals 14 residues. CDR3 in DNA: TGTGCCAGCAGCCTACTAGTTACGGCCAATGAGCAGTTCTTC. Its translation is CASSLLVTANEQFF.

This clonotype was counted between two and nine times. The chain uses TRBV12-3 or TRBV12-4 and TRBJ2-3, with 11 positions matching TRBD2. V lost 3 bases, J lost 9 bases, and 11 bases stayed unmatched. This CDR3 contains 16 residues. This CDR3 reads CASSFGATSGTRTQYF. As DNA, the CDR3 is TGTGCCAGCAGTTTCGGTGCGACTAGCGGGACGCGAACGCAGTATTTT.

The chain carries TRBV3-1 and TRBJ2-1; 7 nucleotides line up with TRBD2. The germline V gene has CDR1 LGHDT and CDR2 YNNKEL (reference sequence). V lost 1 base to trimming and J lost 5 bases; unmatched junction nucleotides: 2. The CDR3 has 14 amino acids. CDR3: CASSQGGSDNEQFF. The CDR3 nucleotides are TGTGCCAGCAGCCAAGGCGGGAGTGACAATGAGCAGTTCTTC.

V gene TRBV5-1 combines with J gene TRBJ2-3; 8 positions agree with TRBD1. J lost 14 bases, V lost 0 bases, and 14 bases had no gene match. The germline V gene encodes CDR1 SGHRS and CDR2 YFSETQ. The CDR3 length is 15 residues. The CDR3 sequence is CASSLGDRSVRYAYF. In nucleotides, the CDR3 is TGCGCCAGCAGCTTGGGGGACAGGAGCGTGAGATACGCGTATTTT.

The chain has TRBV3-1 and TRBJ2-4; the D is unclear. The J call is uncertain, as TRBJ2-7 better fits the DNA end. The CDR3 loop spans 15 amino acids. Germline lookup yields CDR1 LGHDT and CDR2 YNNKEL (reference sequence). The CDR3 DNA follows: TGTGCCAGCAGCCAAGAGGCAGGTCCCGCCTACGAGCAGTACTTC. Its translation: CASSQEAGPAYEQYF.

The chain combines TRBV29-1 with TRBJ2-7; D is unclear. Germline V CDR1 and CDR2: SQVTM, ANQGSEA. The germline V and J ends were trimmed by 2 bases and 6 bases, with 14 bases remaining between them. CDR3 length equals 13 residues. The CDR3 region has the DNA TGCAGCGTTGAATTTGGCCCAGGTAGCGAGCAGTACTTC. Its protein is CSVEFGPGSEQYF.

J is TRBJ2-7 and V is TRBV12-3 or TRBV12-4, with a possible D match to TRBD1 (6 bases). Judging by the DNA end, TRBJ2-4 fits better; the J call may be wrong. This CDR3 contains 17 residues. Here the CDR3 reads CASSWVRGRSAKNIQYF. CDR3 in DNA: TGTGCCAGCAGTTGGGTCAGGGGTAGGTCGGCCAAAAACATTCAGTACTTC.

This clonotype was counted a few times. The chain couples TRBV5-1 to TRBJ2-7, with D maybe TRBD2 (6 bases). The CDR3 has 13 amino acids. Trimming left V 4 bases short and J 5 bases short, with 13 bases between. The germline V gene encodes CDR1 SGHRS and CDR2 YFSETQ. CDR3 amino acids: CASSARLGHEQYF. The CDR3 DNA reads as TGCGCCAGCAGCGCCCGACTAGGACACGAGCAGTACTTC.

This CDR3 reads CASSHGGSSSYEQYF. The CDR3 region has the DNA TGCGCCAGCAGCCATGGAGGGTCGAGCTCCTACGAGCAGTACTTC. The rearrangement links TRBV5-1 to TRBJ2-7; a weak D match, TRBD2 (6 bases). Germline CDR1 and CDR2: SGHRS and YFSETQ. The CDR3 runs to 15 residues. V was shortened by 4 bases and J by 0 bases, with 14 bases between the two germline ends.

The V and J genes are TRBV20-1 and TRBJ1-2; no definite D call. Germline V gene lookup returns CDR1 DFQATT and CDR2 SNEGSKA (reference sequence). The V end was cut by 2 bases, the J end by 5 bases, with 12 bases between. The CDR3 covers 13 residues. The DNA for the CDR3 is TGCAGTGCTAGATTTCCGGACTTGTATGGCTACACCTTC. This codes for CSARFPDLYGYTF.

The V gene is TRBV4-1, the J gene TRBJ1-4, with D perhaps TRBD1 (5 bases). In germline, CDR1 is MGHRA, CDR2 YSYEKL. This CDR3 is 14 amino acids long. Between the trimmed V and J ends, which lost 4 bases and 8 bases, there was a span of 14 bases. CDR3 protein: CASSRGPTGEKLFF. In nucleotides, the CDR3 is TGCGCCAGCAGCCGGGGCCCCACGGGGGAAAAACTGTTTTTT.

The chain combines TRBV29-1 with TRBJ1-1, with D tentatively TRBD1 (6 bases). The V end lost 0 bases, the J end lost 5 bases, and 16 bases lay between the germline ends. Germline assignment: CDR1 SQVTM and CDR2 ANQGSEA. The CDR3 loop spans 15 amino acids. The CDR3 DNA reads as TGCAGCGTTGAAGACTCTTCAGGGGTGGGGACTGAAGCTTTCTTT. Translating gives CSVEDSSGVGTEAFF.

As DNA, the CDR3 is TGCAGTGCTAGAGATCTAACAGCGGGAGTTTACAATGAGCAGTTCTTC. This encodes CSARDLTAGVYNEQFF. The chain joins TRBV20-1 to TRBJ2-1, with 8 bases identical to TRBD2. V was pared by 0 bases and J by 4 bases, with 8 bases of the junction left unmatched. The CDR3 is 16 residues long. CDR1 is DFQATT, CDR2 SNEGSKA, per germline (reference sequence).

The CDR3, as DNA: TGTGCCAGCAGGTCTAGCGGGGGCACCTACGAGCAGTACTTC. It specifies CASRSSGGTYEQYF. The rearrangement joins TRBV12-3 or TRBV12-4 to TRBJ2-7; TRBD2 matches 10 bases. After removal of 6 bases from V and 2 bases from J, the junction contained 4 bases not matched to a gene. The CDR3 contains 14 residues.

The rearrangement links TRBV15 to TRBJ2-6; tentatively, D is TRBD2 (6 bases). The CDR3 covers 18 residues. CDR1 is LNHNV and CDR2 is YYDKDF in the germline V gene (reference sequence). Trimming pared 5 bases from V and 0 bases from J, leaving 17 bases between. The DNA for the CDR3 is TGTGCCACCAGCTTAAGAATGGGACTGAGCTCTGGGGCCAACGTCCTGACTTTC. Protein sequence: CATSLRMGLSSGANVLTF. Looking up the rest from reference TRBV15 and TRBJ2-6 gives the full variable domain: DAMVIQNPRYQVTQFGKPVTLSCSQTLNHNVMYWYQQKSSQAPKLLFHYYDKDFNNEADTPDNFQSRRPNTSFCFLDIRSPGLGDTAMYLCATSLRMGLSSGANVLTFGAGSRLTVL.

This rearrangement joins TRBV12-3 or TRBV12-4 to TRBJ1-2; TRBD1 is a possible D gene (6 bases). This CDR3 has 16 residues. Trimming shortened V by 6 bases and J by 1 base, and 18 bases separated the two germline ends. DNA of the CDR3: TGTGCCAGCAGCCCTCGGGGGCAGGAAAATAACTATGGCTACACCTTC. Its protein is CASSPRGQENNYGYTF.

About this clonotype: A read error may produce the germline difference seen at one junction end. The gene calls are TRBV13 and TRBJ2-5; 8 bases agree with TRBD2. This CDR3 is built from 14 residues. Germline-derived CDR1 and CDR2 are PRHDT and FYEKMQ (reference sequence). The CDR3 coding sequence is TGTGCCAGCAGCGTAGGACTAGCCTTGGAGACCCAGTACTTC. Protein sequence: CASSVGLALETQYF. Looking up the rest from reference TRBV13 and TRBJ2-5 gives the full variable domain: AAGVIQSPRHLIKEKRETATLKCYPIPRHDTVYWYQQGPGQDPQFLISFYEKMQSDKGSIPDRFSAQQFSDYHSELNMSSLELGDSALYFCASSVGLALETQYFGPGTRLLVL.

The rearrangement joins TRBV20-1 to TRBJ2-7; TRBD2 matches 10 bases. The CDR3 spans 13 residues. Unmatched junction bases numbered 8, after V lost 6 bases and J lost 6 bases. Per germline, CDR1 DFQATT and CDR2 SNEGSKA (reference sequence). For the CDR3, the DNA is TGCAGTGCCCGGACTAGCGGAATCTGCGAGCAGTACTTC. Translating it yields CSARTSGICEQYF.

The chain is built from TRBV7-9 and TRBJ2-1; maybe TRBD1 (6 bases). V dropped 7 bases and J dropped 6 bases, with 10 bases sitting between them. The CDR3 runs 12 residues. CDR1 and CDR2 (germline): SEHNR, FQNEAQ (reference sequence). CDR3 protein: CASTRGGNEQFF. The CDR3 DNA sequence: TGTGCCAGCACCCGAGGGGGCAATGAGCAGTTCTTC.

This clonotype was picked up a small number of times. The chain combines TRBV7-3 with TRBJ2-3, with 13 bases identical to TRBD2. CDR3 length equals 15 residues. The germline V gene encodes CDR1 SGHTA and CDR2 FQGTGA. V shed 5 bases and J 8 bases; nucleotides not matched to a gene: 7. The CDR3 protein is CASSPSRTSGSTQYF. Here the CDR3 DNA reads TGTGCCAGCAGCCCAAGCCGGACTAGCGGGAGTACGCAGTATTTT. Combining the CDR3 with reference TRBV7-3 and TRBJ2-3 gives the whole variable domain GAGVSQTPSNKVTEKGKYVELRCDPISGHTALYWYRQSLGQGPEFLIYFQGTGAADDSGLPNDRFFAVRPEGSVSTLKIQRTERGDSAVYLCASSPSRTSGSTQYFGPGTRLTVL.

This chain links TRBV20-1 with TRBJ2-3, with TRBD2 as a possible D gene (6 bases). Trimming took 5 bases from V and 4 from J, leaving 16 bases between them. The CDR3 is 14 residues long. Germline CDR1 reads DFQATT; CDR2 reads SNEGSKA (reference sequence). The CDR3 sequence is CSAYRGGAADTQYF. The CDR3 nucleotides are TGCAGTGCTTACCGAGGCGGGGCTGCAGATACGCAGTATTTT.